This T cell receptor gamma chain was identified in a study of gamma delta lymphoproliferative disorders and STAT genes (dated by TCRdb to about 2018). Concerning the study at large: Of the 9 Tgammadelta LGLL patients who were sequenced, 5 followed an indolent course, while 4 had symptomatic disease. Within a larger immunophenotypic and STAT-mutation study, TCR gamma and delta CDR3 repertoires were profiled by deep sequencing in Tgammadelta lymphoproliferative disease patients and healthy controls. To confirm results, a couple of gamma-chain samples and all delta-chain samples were sequenced twice. The LymphoTrack Dx TCRG Assay was used to prepare gamma-chain libraries from at least 50 ng of genomic DNA. Since no corresponding Invivoscribe delta assay was available, delta-chain libraries were prepared following the standard operating procedure of the EuroClonality-NGS working group. The TCR-sequenced pilot group comprised under 10 Tgammadelta large granular lymphocyte leukemia patients and a couple of hepatosplenic T-cell lymphoma patients. The investigation overall reported the following: The authors pointed out that NGS specificity may be lower at low frequencies, so whether leukemic clones are public or private needs to be confirmed. Major clones in indolent patients were dominated by Vgamma9-JgammaP and Vdelta2-Ddelta3-Jdelta1 rearrangements, but these rearrangements were absent in symptomatic patients, who instead used less common gene combinations. When whole repertoires were clustered, gamma repertoires from patients formed a group apart from those of healthy controls, but delta repertoires showed no separation between the groups. Nearly all major patient gamma and delta clonotypes were public, shared with at least one healthy donor; only a couple of gamma clonotypes were private to disease. T cells in controls likely covered a range of maturation stages, whereas leukemic cells were skewed toward terminal effectors, which could potentially limit comparisons between patients and controls.

In both library methods, multiplex PCR was carried out with primers targeting conserved V and J regions of the TCR genes. Purified and pooled amplicons were sequenced on an Illumina MiSeq platform. As for the authors' bioinformatics: MiXCR performed V(D)J alignment, clonotype assembly and translation, and VDJtools was used for functionality assessment and CDR3 repertoire analyses. CDR3 was defined per IMGT, and analyses were restricted to productive sequences using functional genes, excluding ORF genes and pseudogenes. A custom Python script was used to look across all patients and controls for identical amino acid CDR3s belonging to major clonotypes, meaning those with a frequency of >=5%. A one-sided non-parametric Wilcoxon test was used to compare clonotype frequencies between patients and controls. The public reads were reprocessed by TCRdb using CATT, and rows of matching DNA were later combined. It is TCRdb's table, rather than the study itself, that gives the V and J calls and clone size. The sample records approximately 2,000 gamma-chain clones, 7% to 8.5% of which are singletons. The ten largest clonotypes hold over 60% of the sample.

For TCR sequencing, genomic DNA was taken from peripheral blood mononuclear cells isolated from both patients and controls. The sequenced patients had a median age of roughly 60 years and comprised roughly five males and six or seven females. Patients were enrolled at one hematology unit in Padova, Italy, and were reclassified as T-LGLL or HSTCL using the 2017 WHO criteria. Every patient sample was obtained either before therapy or while the patient was off therapy. This clone qualifies as medium-sized (0.01 to 0.1%). Its antigen has not been determined. Qualities for individual bases were not recorded, and no much larger clone is one base off. Taken from cysteine to phenylalanine, the CDR3 has 15 residues. The CDR3 DNA has 45 bases and is translated from base 1. V has 6 bases trimmed and J has 8 bases trimmed; junction bases matching no gene number 15. Via the germline V gene, CDR1 is EGSNGY and CDR2 YDSYNSKV.

The sample consisted of blood. The clonotype was recovered from a human donor with gamma-delta T-cell large granular lymphocyte leukemia. Recombination connected TRGV2 to TRGJP1. TCRdb carries no J gene annotation; the J gene was assigned here by matching the DNA with germline. The nucleotide sequence is given as TGTGCCACCTGGCCGTACCTCATGGTCGGTTGGTTCAAGATATTT. This codes for CATWPYLMVGWFKIF.